Listed here are 16 T cell receptor beta chains from one sample, sequenced in a study of PD-L1 blockade in urothelial cancer. Clones were read by immunoSEQ multiplex PCR, and TCRdb kept only the in-frame ones, dropping some. The table has 58,000 or so clones, roughly 86% seen once. The specimen was PBMCs, collected around atezolizumab (anti-PD-L1) treatment. Receptor source: a man in his fifties or sixties with urothelial cancer.

The chain carries TRBV6-8 and TRBJ2-5, with TRBD2 matching 11 bases. The V segment lost 5 bases and the J segment 7 bases; nucleotides outside the gene matches: 9. Germline assignment: CDR1 MNHGY and CDR2 SAAAGT. CDR3 length: 15 residues. CDR3 DNA: TGTGCCAGCAGTCGAGGACTTAGCGGGAGGGGGACCCAGTACTTC. Its translation is CASSRGLSGRGTQYF.

The chain couples TRBV6-5 to TRBJ1-2, with 7 positions matching TRBD1. The V gene's germline CDR1 is MNHEY and CDR2 SVGAGI. This CDR3 comprises 12 residues. Germline trimming cut 7 bases from V and 2 bases from J; bases unmatched to any gene: 1. CDR3 in DNA: TGTGCCAGCAAGGGACAGAACTATGGCTACACCTTC. This codes for CASKGQNYGYTF.

This clone appeared a few times. V usage is TRBV7-9 and J usage is TRBJ2-7; 10 bases are a match to TRBD2. CDR1 is SEHNR, CDR2 FQNEAQ, per germline (reference sequence). J gave up 4 bases and V 6 bases, and 9 bases lay outside the gene matches. The CDR3 contains 15 residues. For the CDR3, the DNA is TGTGCCAGCAGAAGTGGGTCTAGCGGGAGTTACGAGCAGTACTTC. It is translated as CASRSGSSGSYEQYF.

V and J are TRBV28 and TRBJ1-2; tentative D call: TRBD1 (6 bases). Germline CDR1 is MDHEN and CDR2 is SYDVKM. V lost 7 bases and J 5 bases, leaving 14 bases between the germline ends. The CDR3 sequence is 13 residues long. CDR3 DNA sequence: TGTGCCAGCACTGAACAGGGAATATATGGCTACACCTTC. Amino acids: CASTEQGIYGYTF.

J is TRBJ2-7 and V is TRBV20-1; D is unclear. V lost 6 bases and J 2 bases, leaving 8 bases between the germline ends. Germline-derived CDR1 and CDR2 are DFQATT and SNEGSKA (reference sequence). This CDR3 has 11 amino acids. The CDR3 nucleotides are TGCAGTGCGAGCAAAACCTACGAGCAGTACTTC. Translated: CSASKTYEQYF.

This clone is a singleton in its sample. The rearrangement joins TRBV5-6 to TRBJ1-2; TRBD1 matches 9 bases. Germline V gene sequence: CDR1 SGHDT, CDR2 YYEEEE. The ends lost 2 bases at V and 7 bases at J; junction bases unmatched: 3. The CDR3 is 13 amino acids. CDR3 coding DNA: TGTGCCAGCAGCTTAGGACAGGGGTTTGGCTACACCTTC. Its protein product is CASSLGQGFGYTF.

The rearrangement links TRBV15 to TRBJ2-1, with TRBD2 identical over 10 bases. Per the germline V gene, CDR1 is LNHNV and CDR2 is YYDKDF (reference sequence). CDR3 size: 15 residues. The trim removed 2 bases at V and 8 bases at J, leaving 6 bases unmatched. CDR3 in amino acids: CATSRTYSGRHEQFF. For the CDR3, the DNA is TGTGCCACCAGCAGAACCTATAGCGGGAGGCATGAGCAGTTCTTC.

By its share, this clone is medium-sized. This chain links TRBV7-3 with TRBJ1-1, with D possibly TRBD1 on 5 matching bases. Germline V gene data show CDR1 as SGHTA and CDR2 as FQGTGA. V lost 5 bases, J lost 9 bases, and 19 bases lay in between. The CDR3 loop spans 14 amino acids. CDR3 nucleotides: TGTGCCAGCAGCCCCGCGGGGACCCCCTGGAAAGCTTTCTTT. Translating gives CASSPAGTPWKAFF.

This chain uses TRBV5-1 with TRBJ2-5; tentative D call: TRBD2 (6 bases). Deletions cut 2 bases from V and 1 base from J, with 6 bases between. Per the germline V gene, CDR1 is SGHRS and CDR2 is YFSETQ. CDR3 length: 13 residues. The CDR3 sequence: CASSFSGQETQYF. CDR3 DNA sequence: TGCGCCAGCAGCTTTAGCGGCCAAGAGACCCAGTACTTC. Full variable domain (missing parts from reference TRBV5-1 and TRBJ2-5): KAGVTQTPRYLIKTRGQQVTLSCSPISGHRSVSWYQQTPGQGLQFLFEYFSETQRNKGNFPGRFSGRQFSNSRSEMNVSTLELGDSALYLCASSFSGQETQYFGPGTRLLVL.

CDR3 region: CASSVEAGGQTDTQYF. For the CDR3, the DNA is TGTGCCAGCAGCGTAGAAGCGGGAGGGCAAACAGATACGCAGTATTTT. The V and J genes are TRBV9 and TRBJ2-3; 10 bases are shared with TRBD2. V dropped 0 bases and J dropped 3; count of bases not matched to a gene: 4. In germline, CDR1 is SGDLS, CDR2 YYNGEE. The CDR3 contains 16 residues.

The chain combines TRBV19 with TRBJ1-2, with D possibly TRBD1 on 6 matching bases. This CDR3 contains 17 residues. V shed 0 bases and J shed 5 bases, with 19 bases lying between them. Per the germline V gene, CDR1 is LNHDA and CDR2 is SQIVND (reference sequence). Here the CDR3 reads CASSIDALAYRAYGYTF. The CDR3, as DNA: TGTGCCAGTAGTATAGATGCTTTAGCCTACAGGGCTTATGGCTACACCTTC.

The genes are TRBV18 and TRBJ1-3, with D unresolved. This CDR3 is 18 amino acids long. Germline-derived CDR1 and CDR2 are KGHSH and LQKENI. Trimming took 3 bases from V and 4 from J, leaving 22 bases between them. CDR3 sequence reads: CASSPNTLARGAGNTIYF. Here the CDR3 DNA reads TGTGCCAGCTCACCCAACACCCTGGCACGGGGTGCCGGAAACACCATATATTTT.

Here the CDR3 DNA reads TGTGCCATCAGTGACGGGGTTACGAGCAATCAGCCCCAGCATTTT. Protein product: CAISDGVTSNQPQHF. This rearrangement joins TRBV10-3 to TRBJ1-5; D is uncertain. Germline V CDR1 and CDR2: ENHRY, SYGVKD. Trimming pared 3 bases from V and 1 base from J, leaving 10 bases between. The length of the CDR3 is 15 residues.

This clone appeared once. The rearrangement joins TRBV11-2 to TRBJ1-1, with D unresolved. CDR1 and CDR2 from the germline V gene are SGHAT and FQNNGV. V gave up 5 bases and J gave up 5 bases, with 6 bases separating them. This CDR3 spans 11 amino acids. The CDR3 DNA sequence: TGTGCCAGCAGCCCCCATACTGAAGCTTTCTTT. Translation gives CASSPHTEAFF. Full variable domain (missing parts from reference TRBV11-2 and TRBJ1-1): EAGVAQSPRYKIIEKRQSVAFWCNPISGHATLYWYQQILGQGPKLLIQFQNNGVVDDSQLPKDRFSAERLKGVDSTLKIQPAKLEDSAVYLCASSPHTEAFFGQGTRLTVV.

The rearrangement links TRBV18 to TRBJ2-7; D gene unclear. The CDR3 covers 12 residues. Between the trimmed V and J ends, which lost 2 bases and 2 bases, there was a span of 4 bases. CDR1 is KGHSH and CDR2 is LQKENI in the germline V gene. CDR3 nucleotides: TGTGCCAGCTCACCAGACACCTACGAGCAGTACTTC. Its protein product is CASSPDTYEQYF.

The CDR3 DNA reads as TGTGCCAGCAGCCACGGATCAGGGGGGAACGAGCAGTACTTC. This gives the protein CASSHGSGGNEQYF. V usage is TRBV7-9 and J usage is TRBJ2-7, with a weak D call TRBD1 (7 bases). V was pared by 5 bases and J by 5 bases, with 16 bases between. The V gene's germline CDR1 is SEHNR and CDR2 FQNEAQ (reference sequence). The CDR3 contains 14 residues.